Listed here are 20 T cell receptor beta chains from one sample, sequenced in a study of blood T cells in healthy people across ages. Sample-barcoded 5' priming and a J-beta primer mix drove a second PCR of roughly 6 to 12 cycles. MiXCR, run by TCRdb on the 5' RACE reads, gives a single entry per CDR3 protein. The sample comprises about 1 million distinct CDR3 sequences, roughly 45% of which are singletons, and 15% to 20% rests with the top ten. What was sequenced was blood. The receptor source for this set is a woman aged 60 to 75 in good health.

In its sample, this clonotype was seen a few times. The chain uses TRBV20-1 and TRBJ1-1, with a tentative D call TRBD1 (5 bases). The V end was cut by 1 base, the J end by 10 bases, with 16 bases between. This CDR3 is built from 13 residues. The germline CDR1 and CDR2 sequences are DFQATT and SNEGSKA (reference sequence). This CDR3 reads CSARAGTPLGAFF. In DNA form, the CDR3 reads TGCAGTGCTAGAGCCGGGACCCCGTTGGGAGCTTTCTTT.

This clonotype was detected a few times. The rearrangement uses TRBV12-3 or TRBV12-4 and TRBJ2-3; tentative D call: TRBD2 (5 bases). V was shortened by 8 bases and J by 0 bases, with 12 bases between the two germline ends. There are 14 residues in the CDR3. The CDR3 DNA is TGTGCCAGCCGGGGTCCGGCTAGCACAGATACGCAGTATTTT. Its translation is CASRGPASTDTQYF.

This clonotype occurred a few times. This chain joins TRBV6-5 and TRBJ2-7; D is unclear. This CDR3 is 13 amino acids long. V lost 2 bases, J lost 1 base, and 6 bases lay in between. Germline CDR1 is MNHEY and CDR2 is SVGAGI. This CDR3 is CASSYPNSYEQYF. DNA for the CDR3: TGTGCCAGCAGTTACCCTAATTCCTACGAGCAGTACTTC.

The sample holds a few counts of this clonotype. The genes are TRBV7-9 and TRBJ2-7, with TRBD2 identical over 7 bases. This CDR3 spans 15 amino acids. With V trimmed by 5 bases and J by 4 bases, 11 bases remained unmatched. Germline CDR1 SEHNR, CDR2 FQNEAQ (reference sequence). This chain's CDR3 is CASSPAAGVDYEQYF. The DNA for the CDR3 is TGTGCCAGCAGCCCTGCTGCGGGAGTGGATTACGAGCAGTACTTC.

This clonotype was seen only a few times. This chain links TRBV7-2 with TRBJ1-2; D possibly corresponds to TRBD1 (6 bases). This CDR3 has 13 amino acids. Germline V gene data show CDR1 as SGHTA and CDR2 as FQGNSA. Trimming cost V 2 bases and J 8 bases, with 12 bases left between them. CDR3 region: CASSLTGPGGYTF. The DNA for the CDR3 is TGTGCCAGCAGCTTAACAGGGCCGGGGGGCTACACCTTC.

This rearrangement joins TRBV12-3 or TRBV12-4 to TRBJ2-3; D remains unclear. The CDR3 spans 15 residues. V was pared by 6 bases and J by 0 bases, with 13 bases between. The CDR3 DNA reads as TGTGCCAGCAGGCCAAAAGTGACCAGCACAGATACGCAGTATTTT. It encodes CASRPKVTSTDTQYF.

This clonotype turned up a few times. This chain uses TRBV29-1 with TRBJ2-5; no reliable D call. The DNA end is more similar to TRBJ2-7, so the J call may be wrong. The CDR3 covers 10 residues. Germline V CDR1 and CDR2: SQVTM, ANQGSEA. CDR3 sequence: CSVAEVEQYF. The CDR3 nucleotides are TGCAGCGTTGCGGAAGTCGAGCAGTACTTC.

V usage is TRBV6-5 and J usage is TRBJ2-1; 8 positions match TRBD2. The CDR3 has 21 amino acids. Trimming cost V 0 bases and J 0 bases; bases outside gene matches: 16. Looked up from germline, CDR1 is MNHEY and CDR2 is SVGAGI. The CDR3 DNA sequence: TGTGCCAGCAGTTACTCGCAACGGGAGGGAAAGAGCGGAAGCTCCTACAATGAGCAGTTCTTC. Its translation is CASSYSQREGKSGSSYNEQFF.

CDR3 sequence (DNA): TGTGCCAGCAGCTTAGATTCCAGGGGGCGAGTAGCTTTCTTT. Its protein product is CASSLDSRGRVAFF. The chain has TRBV7-2 and TRBJ1-1; 8 nucleotides agree with TRBD1. With 1 base clipped from V and 10 bases from J, the junction kept 8 bases outside the gene matches. CDR1 is SGHTA and CDR2 is FQGNSA in the germline V gene. CDR3 length equals 14 residues.

This clonotype was counted a few times. The chain carries TRBV7-2 and TRBJ2-7; a weak D match, TRBD1 (6 bases). The germline gives CDR1 SGHTA, CDR2 FQGNSA. CDR3 length: 14 residues. With 2 bases removed from V and 4 bases from J, the gap between germline ends came to 12 bases. The CDR3 DNA follows: TGTGCCAGCAGCTTAAGGGGGAGTTATTACGAGCAGTACTTC. Its translation: CASSLRGSYYEQYF.

The chain employs TRBV7-2 and TRBJ2-3; 8 bases are shared with TRBD2. After removal of 3 bases from V and 2 bases from J, the junction contained 7 bases not matched to a gene. The germline V gene encodes CDR1 SGHTA and CDR2 FQGNSA. The CDR3 contains 16 residues. CDR3: CASSFTGTRNTDTQYF. CDR3 DNA sequence: TGTGCCAGCAGCTTCACCGGGACTAGGAACACAGATACGCAGTATTTT.

This clonotype was detected only once. The V and J genes are TRBV10-2 and TRBJ2-4; 11 nucleotides line up with TRBD2. With the DNA end fitting TRBJ2-7 better, the J assignment may be wrong. CDR1 and CDR2 (germline): WSHSY, SAAADI. The CDR3 totals 13 residues. CDR3 region: CASKTSGTLEQYF. CDR3 nucleotide sequence: TGCGCCAGCAAGACTAGCGGGACCCTCGAGCAGTACTTC.

This rearrangement joins TRBV29-1 to TRBJ2-5; 10 bases are shared with TRBD1. V lost 7 bases and J lost 5; bases outside the gene matches: 7. CDR3 length: 13 amino acids. From germline, CDR1 is SQVTM and CDR2 ANQGSEA. CDR3 nucleotides: TGCAGCGCCACCGGGACAGGGGATGAGACCCAGTACTTC. Protein sequence: CSATGTGDETQYF.

In its sample, this clonotype was seen many times. One end of the junction does not line up with germline, which may come from a read error. The genes are TRBV3-1 and TRBJ2-6; D call uncertain. The CDR3 is 15 amino acids. Germline CDR1 is LGHDT and CDR2 is YNNKEL (reference sequence). The CDR3, as DNA: TGTGCCAGCGTGAACTCTGACGCTGGTGCCAACGTCCTGACTTTC. It yields the protein CASVNSDAGANVLTF.

CDR3: CSTSQGRTGDYGYTF. CDR3 nucleotide sequence: TGCAGCACTTCACAGGGTAGGACAGGGGACTATGGCTACACCTTC. This rearrangement joins TRBV29-1 to TRBJ1-2; 9 nucleotides line up with TRBD1. With 8 bases clipped from V and 3 bases from J, the junction kept 13 bases outside the gene matches. The CDR3 has 15 amino acids. The germline CDR1 and CDR2 sequences are SQVTM and ANQGSEA.

The chain carries TRBV2 and TRBJ2-1; 7 nucleotides align to TRBD2. CDR3 length: 17 amino acids. CDR1 SNHLY and CDR2 FYNNEI come from the germline V gene. The V segment lost 1 base and the J segment 8 bases; nucleotides outside the gene matches: 14. The CDR3 DNA reads TGTGCCAGCAGTGAAGTCCGGACCGGGGGGATTCAGGATGAGCAGTTCTTC. Its protein product is CASSEVRTGGIQDEQFF.

In its sample, this clonotype was seen a few times. The V gene is TRBV5-1, the J gene TRBJ2-5, with a tentative D call TRBD2 (6 bases). The length of the CDR3 is 14 residues. Deletions cut 6 bases from V and 0 bases from J, with 12 bases between. Germline V lookup: CDR1 SGHRS, CDR2 YFSETQ. CDR3 in amino acids: CASTMGGNQETQYF. The CDR3 region has the DNA TGCGCCAGCACTATGGGGGGAAACCAAGAGACCCAGTACTTC.

This clonotype has just a few counts. The chain combines TRBV2 with TRBJ1-4; tentatively, D is TRBD1 (5 bases). Trimming cost V 11 bases and J 2 bases, with 18 bases left between them. Germline V gene sequence: CDR1 SNHLY, CDR2 FYNNEI. The CDR3 is made up of 15 amino acids. The CDR3: CASHWDLGTNEKLFF. The CDR3 nucleotides read TGTGCCTCTCACTGGGACCTTGGGACTAATGAAAAACTGTTTTTT.

To note about this clonotype: A read error may produce the germline difference seen at one junction end. CDR3 nucleotide sequence: TGTGCCAGCCAGGGACAGGGGAGTTACGAGCGGTACTTC. It translates to CASQGQGSYERYF. The chain uses TRBV2 and TRBJ2-7; 10 bases map to TRBD1. The CDR3 runs 13 residues. Germline CDR1 is SNHLY and CDR2 is FYNNEI.

A few counts support this clonotype. The gene calls are TRBV20-1 and TRBJ2-5, with a tentative D call TRBD2 (5 bases). CDR3 size: 14 residues. Germline assignment: CDR1 DFQATT and CDR2 SNEGSKA (reference sequence). Trimming pared 0 bases from V and 5 bases from J, leaving 13 bases between. The CDR3 sequence is CSARDPDGMETQYF. CDR3 sequence (DNA): TGCAGTGCTAGAGATCCGGACGGGATGGAGACCCAGTACTTC.